The source of this T cell receptor (beta chain) is a study of blood T cells in healthy people across ages. The study's findings and limits: Unsorted PBMC input precluded a conclusive naive versus antigen-experienced comparison.

A second PCR of roughly 7 to 11 cycles used a sample-barcoded 5' primer and a J-beta primer mix. Each TCR beta cDNA got a 12-nucleotide random molecular identifier. A single record per CDR3 protein comes from TCRdb applying MiXCR to the 5' RACE reads. The sample lists about 620,000 distinct CDR3 sequences, around 20% seen once, with roughly 3.4% in the top ten. Of note for this clonotype: Its matching antigen is unknown.

Trimming stripped 7 bases from V and 10 bases from J, with 17 bases between. The CDR3 runs to 14 residues. The germline gives CDR1 MRHNA, CDR2 SNTAGT. This sequence joins TRBV6-4 and TRBJ1-6, with D perhaps TRBD1 (5 bases). This sequence was found in a man aged 65 to 85 in good health. The sample was blood. CDR3 in amino acids: CASTRKIGASPLHF. The CDR3 region has the DNA TGTGCCAGCACTCGGAAGATAGGGGCCTCACCCCTCCACTTT.